The rows below give T cell receptor beta chains drawn from one sample of a study of T-cell reconstitution after alpha-beta-depleted transplantation in children. One entry per CDR3 protein, called by TCRdb with MiXCR from the PCR reads. The table shows around 800,000 distinct CDR3 sequences, with approximately 15% occurring only once. Sequences were derived from PBMCs, mostly from graft donor cells, sampled 360 days after TCRalphabeta/CD19-depleted stem cell transplant. These receptors came from a male patient between 10 and 17 years old who had a stem cell transplant for acute lymphoblastic leukemia, so the T cells may come from the graft donor. Each CDR3 is given with its conserved first and last residue. D genes are given only for firm matches. Clone size, where shown, is once, few, many, or a class for clones that have expanded.

v_gene	abundance	d_gene	j_gene	CDR3nt	CDR3aa
TRBV7-9	few	TRBD1	TRBJ1-6	TGTGCCAGCAGGGACAGGGGGAAAAGTTCACCCCTCCACTTT	CASRDRGKSSPLHF
TRBV5-1	many	NA	TRBJ2-2	TGCGCCAGCAGCCCCGGGACATATAACGGGGAGCTGTTTTTT	CASSPGTYNGELFF
TRBV7-9	few	NA	TRBJ2-5	TGTGCCAGCAGCTTAGGATCTCTAGCGTACGGGATGGAGACCCAGTACTTC	CASSLGSLAYGMETQYF
TRBV7-9	NA	NA	TRBJ2-7	TGTGCCAGCAGCTTAGGGGATAGCGGCTCCTACGAGCAGTACTTC	CASSLGDSGSYEQYF
TRBV29-1	few	TRBD1	TRBJ2-7	TGCAGCGTTGAAGTCGGGACAGGGGGGAACGACGAGCAGTACTTC	CSVEVGTGGNDEQYF
TRBV5-1	many	NA	TRBJ2-5	TGCGCCAGCAGCTTGGTTCATTCTTTGTACCAAGAGACCCAGTACTTC	CASSLVHSLYQETQYF
TRBV5-1	few	NA	TRBJ2-7	TGCGCCAGCAGCTTACTACCAATGCTCTACGAGCAGTACTTC	CASSLLPMLYEQYF
TRBV7-8	NA	NA	TRBJ2-7	TGTGCCAGCAGCTTAAGGAGGGTGAGGTCCTACGAGCAGTACTTC	CASSLRRVRSYEQYF
TRBV27	few	TRBD1	TRBJ1-5	TGTGCCAGCAGAATAACAGGGGGCGATAGCAATCAGCCCCAGCATTTT	CASRITGGDSNQPQHF
TRBV15	NA	NA	TRBJ2-2	TGTGCCACCCTCGAGGGGGGGGGACCCCGGACCGGGGAGCTGTTTTTT	CATLEGGGPRTGELFF
TRBV9	many	TRBD2	TRBJ2-7	TGTGCCAGCAGCGTAGCCATGGTAGCGGGACGGAACGAGCAGTACTTC	CASSVAMVAGRNEQYF
TRBV11-2	NA	TRBD2	TRBJ2-2	TGTGCCAGCAGCTTCGGGAGCGGGGAGCCCGGGGAGCTGTTTTTT	CASSFGSGEPGELFF
TRBV5-1	few	TRBD1	TRBJ1-4	TGCGCCAGCAGCTTCCGGGACAGGGGAACGACTAATGAAAAACTGTTTTTT	CASSFRDRGTTNEKLFF
TRBV7-9	few	NA	TRBJ1-1	TGTGCCAGCAGCTTAGCGAGGTACGCGATGAACACTGAAGCTTTCTTT	CASSLARYAMNTEAFF
TRBV5-5	few	TRBD2	TRBJ2-5	TGTGCCAGCAGCTTGGGGGGCAGCGGGGACCAAGAGACCCAGTACTTC	CASSLGGSGDQETQYF
TRBV12-3/TRBV12-4	few	NA	TRBJ2-6	TGTGCCAGCACCTCCAGGGCCAGGGTGGCTGGGGCCAACGTCCTGACTTTC	CASTSRARVAGANVLTF
TRBV20-1	NA	NA	TRBJ2-3	TGCAGTGCGTCGGCGAGGGGTTGGACTCCAGATACGCAGTATTTT	CSASARGWTPDTQYF
TRBV9	NA	TRBD2	TRBJ2-1	TGTGCCAGCAGCGCCGGACTAGCGAGTCTCAATGAGCAGTTCTTC	CASSAGLASLNEQFF
TRBV7-6	NA	NA	TRBJ2-5	TGTGCCAGCAGCCTGAGGACAGTTGCTCAAGAGACCCAGTACTTC	CASSLRTVAQETQYF
TRBV20-1	NA	NA	TRBJ2-7	TGCAGTGCTGCTCCCGGGACACGTTCCTACGAGCAGTACTTC	CSAAPGTRSYEQYF
TRBV11-2	NA	NA	TRBJ2-1	TGTGCCAGCAGCCCAATGCGGCGGCGGGATGAGCAGTTCTTC	CASSPMRRRDEQFF
TRBV27	NA	TRBD2	TRBJ2-3	TGTGCCAGCAGTTTAAGGGCGGGAGGGCCTCTGGATACGCAGTATTTT	CASSLRAGGPLDTQYF
TRBV20-1	NA	TRBD1	TRBJ2-3	TGCAGTGCTCGCCGGGCCGGGACAGCAACAGATACGCAGTATTTT	CSARRAGTATDTQYF
TRBV7-3	few	NA	TRBJ2-1	TGTGCCAGCAGCTTAACAGGGAGCCCCCTCCTGTTCTTC	CASSLTGSPLLFF
TRBV7-9	many	TRBD2	TRBJ2-1	TGTGCCAGCAGCCACGGACTAGGCCCCTACAATGAGCAGTTCTTC	CASSHGLGPYNEQFF
TRBV5-6	many	NA	TRBJ2-1	TGTGCCAGCAGCTTGGCCGGGGCTAGCTCCAATGAGCAGTTCTTC	CASSLAGASSNEQFF
TRBV12-3/TRBV12-4	many	TRBD2	TRBJ2-7	TGTGCCAGCAGTCCAGACCTTAGCGGGAGGAGCTCCTACGAGCAGTACTTC	CASSPDLSGRSSYEQYF
TRBV9	NA	NA	TRBJ1-1	TGTGCCAGCAGCCCTCCGGGAACAGTGAACACTGAAGCTTTCTTT	CASSPPGTVNTEAFF
TRBV4-1	NA	NA	TRBJ1-3	TGCGCCAGCAGCTTACCTACAGGTTATGGAAACACCATATATTTT	CASSLPTGYGNTIYF
TRBV25-1	few	TRBD1	TRBJ1-5	TGTGCCAGCAGTGGGAGATCCAGGGGGGTGCCCCAGCATTTT	CASSGRSRGVPQHF
TRBV6-1	few	NA	TRBJ2-7	TGTGCCAGCAGTGCCGGCCAGGGGGGGTCCTACGAGCAGTACTTC	CASSAGQGGSYEQYF
TRBV5-4	NA	TRBD1	TRBJ2-1	TGTGCCAGCAGCTTGGCCCTGGGACAGATTATACTACACCACGGGTTGGGCAATGAGCAGTTCTTC	CASSLALGQIILHHGLGNEQFF
TRBV11-2	NA	NA	TRBJ2-1	TGTGCCAGCAGCTCTCGGTCGGGACACCTCTACAATGAGCAGTTCTTC	CASSSRSGHLYNEQFF
TRBV12-3/TRBV12-4	NA	NA	TRBJ2-1	TGTGCCAGCAGTTCCGGGACTGCCCCGGGAAATGAGCAGTTCTTC	CASSSGTAPGNEQFF
TRBV11-2	few	NA	TRBJ2-1	TGTGCCAGCAGCTTAGGCGAAGGGAACTACAATGAGCAGTTCTTC	CASSLGEGNYNEQFF
TRBV27	NA	TRBD1	TRBJ1-2	TGTGCCAGCAGCTACCTGGGCTACGGGACAGGGGGAAATGGCTACACCTTC	CASSYLGYGTGGNGYTF
TRBV4-1	NA	TRBD1	TRBJ2-1	TGCGCCAGCAGCCGAGCCGGACAGGGGATCTACAATGAGCAGTTCTTC	CASSRAGQGIYNEQFF
TRBV12-3/TRBV12-4	many	NA	TRBJ2-1	TGTGCCAGCAGTGTATACCGGGTTGGGGGTGAGCAGTTCTTC	CASSVYRVGGEQFF
TRBV4-2	few	TRBD2	TRBJ2-7	TGTGCCAGCAGCCAGGCAATTACTAGCGGGAGAAGGCACGAGCAGTACTTC	CASSQAITSGRRHEQYF
TRBV2	few	TRBD1	TRBJ1-5	TGTGCCAGCATCGGGACAGGGCGCCAGCCCCAGCATTTT	CASIGTGRQPQHF
TRBV5-1	NA	TRBD1	TRBJ1-2	TGCGCCAGCAGCAGAGACAGGGGGCTCGGCTATGGCTACACCTTC	CASSRDRGLGYGYTF
TRBV15	NA	TRBD1	TRBJ2-3	TGTGCCACCAGCAGAGAGGGGACAGGACACCCACGTACTGATACGCAGTATTTT	CATSREGTGHPRTDTQYF
TRBV29-1	many	TRBD2	TRBJ2-1	TGCAGCGGAGGAGGACTAGCTTACTACAATGAGCAGTTCTTC	CSGGGLAYYNEQFF
TRBV27	NA	NA	TRBJ2-3	TGTGCCAGCAGCCTCACAGAGGTCACAGATACGCAGTATTTT	CASSLTEVTDTQYF
TRBV10-2	few	NA	TRBJ1-5	TGCGCCAGCAGTGAACAGATCTATCAGCCCCAGCATTTT	CASSEQIYQPQHF
TRBV27	few	NA	TRBJ2-1	TGTGCCAGCAGTTACACCGGGACCAACAATGAGCAGTTCTTC	CASSYTGTNNEQFF
TRBV11-2	NA	NA	TRBJ2-3	TGTGCCAGCAGCTTTCGAGCCGGAGACCATACGCAGTATTTT	CASSFRAGDHTQYF
TRBV7-9	NA	NA	TRBJ2-1	TGTGCCAGCAGCTTGATTACCCGGTACAATGAGCAGTTCTTC	CASSLITRYNEQFF
TRBV5-1	NA	NA	TRBJ2-7	TGCGCCAGCAGCTTGGTTGGGATTACCTACGAGCAGTACTTC	CASSLVGITYEQYF
TRBV29-1	NA	TRBD1	TRBJ1-1	TGCAGCTCCGTGACAGGGGTGCCTGAAGCTTTCTTT	CSSVTGVPEAFF
TRBV2	NA	TRBD1	TRBJ1-6	TGTGCCAGCCTTCCCGACAGGGCGGGTTCACCCCTCCACTTT	CASLPDRAGSPLHF
TRBV11-1	NA	TRBD1	TRBJ2-7	TGTGCCAGCAGCTCCCTGGGGGGGACAGGGGGCGAGTCCTACGAGCAGTACTTC	CASSSLGGTGGESYEQYF
TRBV5-1	NA	NA	TRBJ1-4	TGCGCCAGCAGCCCGGATGGTGAAAAACTGTTTTTT	CASSPDGEKLFF
TRBV4-1	many	NA	TRBJ2-3	TGCGCCAGCAGCCCCCTTGGATTCACAGATACGCAGTATTTT	CASSPLGFTDTQYF
TRBV7-9	NA	NA	TRBJ1-2	TGTGCCAGCAGCCTACTACAGCTATCTTACTATGGCTACACCTTC	CASSLLQLSYYGYTF
TRBV29-1	many	NA	TRBJ2-7	TGCAGCGTTGAAGGGCACGGCAGGGGGGACGAGCAGTACTTC	CSVEGHGRGDEQYF
TRBV5-1	many	TRBD2	TRBJ2-1	TGCGCCAGCAGCTTCATGGCGGGAGGGCATGAGCAGTTCTTC	CASSFMAGGHEQFF